Listed below are T cell receptor beta chains from one sample, sequenced in a study of T cells after yellow fever vaccination. TCRdb independently ran MiXCR on the 5' RACE reads; one entry per CDR3 protein. The sample lists approximately 250,000 distinct CDR3 sequences, about 5.2% occurring once. Sequenced material: CD4+ T cells sorted from PBMCs, taken on the day of the yellow fever booster vaccination. The origin of the receptors is a young man who received the YFV17D yellow fever vaccine. CDR3s include the opening cysteine and the closing phenylalanine or tryptophan. The D gene is left open where the match is weak. Size is stated for part of the rows, as once, few or many counts, or as a class when the clone is expanded.

size | D | J | V | CDR3 | DNA
NA | TRBD1 | TRBJ1-4 | TRBV5-1 | CASSPTTGGSEKLFF | TGCGCCAGCAGCCCCACGACAGGGGGCAGCGAAAAACTGTTTTTT
NA | NA | TRBJ2-5 | TRBV12-3/TRBV12-4 | CASRWVGQETQYF | TGTGCCAGCAGATGGGTGGGCCAAGAGACCCAGTACTTC
many | NA | TRBJ2-4 | TRBV4-3 | CASSQDFRRNIQYF | TGCGCCAGCAGCCAAGATTTTAGGCGAAACATTCAGTACTTC
NA | NA | TRBJ2-1 | TRBV2 | CASSDPGTYNEQFF | TGTGCCAGCAGTGACCCAGGGACCTACAATGAGCAGTTCTTC
many | TRBD1 | TRBJ2-1 | TRBV6-2/TRBV6-3 | CASSYLATGPYNEQFF | TGTGCCAGCAGTTACCTCGCGACAGGGCCATACAATGAGCAGTTCTTC
many | TRBD1 | TRBJ2-1 | TRBV5-1 | CASSPTGSLREQFF | TGCGCCAGCAGCCCGACAGGGAGTCTCCGGGAGCAGTTCTTC
many | NA | TRBJ1-1 | TRBV5-1 | CASSLVGARNTEAFF | TGCGCCAGCAGCCTTGTAGGGGCGCGGAACACTGAAGCTTTCTTT
many | NA | TRBJ2-2 | TRBV12-3/TRBV12-4 | CASSSGLSTGELFF | TGTGCCAGCAGTTCGGGACTTTCGACCGGGGAGCTGTTTTTT
NA | NA | TRBJ1-1 | TRBV7-3 | CASRLTMNTEAFF | TGTGCCAGCAGGCTTACAATGAACACTGAAGCTTTCTTT
NA | NA | TRBJ1-5 | TRBV28 | CASSLNQDQPQHF | TGTGCCAGCAGTTTGAACCAGGATCAGCCCCAGCATTTT
few | TRBD2 | TRBJ2-5 | TRBV5-1 | CASSLGPSGEETQYF | TGCGCCAGCAGCTTGGGTCCTAGCGGGGAGGAGACCCAGTACTTC
many | NA | TRBJ1-2 | TRBV29-1 | CSVVPATSVGYGYTF | TGCAGCGTTGTACCCGCGACCTCAGTTGGCTATGGCTACACCTTC
few | NA | TRBJ1-2 | TRBV5-6 | CASSLIGTTYGYTF | TGTGCCAGCAGCCTGATCGGGACTACCTATGGCTACACCTTC
many | TRBD1 | TRBJ1-1 | TRBV4-2 | CASSRQGATEAFF | TGTGCCAGCAGCCGACAGGGAGCCACTGAAGCTTTCTTT
NA | NA | TRBJ2-3 | TRBV19 | CASRQENATDTQYF | TGTGCCAGCCGACAGGAGAACGCCACAGATACGCAGTATTTT
few | NA | TRBJ2-1 | TRBV12-3/TRBV12-4 | CASSLGGRDNEQFF | TGTGCCAGCAGTTTAGGAGGCAGGGACAATGAGCAGTTCTTC
NA | NA | TRBJ2-2 | TRBV5-1 | CASTQGLTGELFF | TGCGCCAGCACCCAGGGGCTCACCGGGGAGCTGTTTTTT
few | NA | TRBJ2-3 | TRBV28 | CASSLNRVPSTQYF | TGTGCCAGCAGTTTGAACAGGGTTCCAAGTACGCAGTATTTT
few | NA | TRBJ1-1 | TRBV3-1 | CASSRAWGAGTEAFF | TGTGCCAGCAGCCGAGCCTGGGGGGCAGGGACTGAAGCTTTCTTT
many | TRBD2 | TRBJ2-3 | TRBV5-1 | CASSLWSGGYTDTQYF | TGCGCCAGCAGCTTGTGGAGCGGGGGGTACACAGATACGCAGTATTTT
many | NA | TRBJ2-3 | TRBV19 | CASSMTDTQYF | TGTGCCAGTAGTATGACAGATACGCAGTATTTT
NA | TRBD2 | TRBJ2-1 | TRBV4-1 | CASSPRGAGGPREQFF | TGCGCCAGCAGCCCCAGGGGGGCGGGGGGGCCCCGTGAGCAGTTCTTC
few | TRBD2 | TRBJ2-5 | TRBV6-5 | CASRKTSGAQYF | TGTGCCAGCAGAAAAACTAGCGGGGCCCAGTACTTC
many | TRBD1 | TRBJ2-7 | TRBV5-1 | CASRLGTGDYEQYF | TGCGCCAGCCGACTAGGGACAGGAGATTACGAGCAGTACTTC
many | NA | TRBJ2-7 | TRBV2 | CASKRGTNSYEQYF | TGTGCCAGCAAACGCGGAACCAACTCCTACGAGCAGTACTTC
few | NA | TRBJ2-5 | TRBV27 | CASRDWYQETQYF | TGTGCCAGCAGGGATTGGTACCAAGAGACCCAGTACTTC
few | NA | TRBJ2-5 | TRBV5-4 | CASSLDRTSETQYF | TGTGCCAGCAGCTTGGACCGGACATCTGAGACCCAGTACTTC
many | NA | TRBJ1-5 | TRBV4-2 | CASSQEGSNQPQHF | TGTGCCAGCAGCCAAGAAGGGAGCAATCAGCCCCAGCATTTT
NA | TRBD1 | TRBJ1-3 | TRBV7-2 | CASSLGQGGNTIYF | TGTGCCAGCAGCTTAGGACAGGGTGGAAACACCATATATTTT
NA | NA | TRBJ2-1 | TRBV6-1 | CASNTASYNEQFF | TGTGCCAGCAACACCGCGTCCTACAATGAGCAGTTCTTC
many | NA | TRBJ1-1 | TRBV29-1 | CSVGRGGSPWGTEAFF | TGCAGCGTTGGTCGGGGGGGTAGCCCTTGGGGCACTGAAGCTTTCTTT
many | NA | TRBJ2-6 | TRBV12-3/TRBV12-4 | CASETSGGANVLTF | TGTGCCAGCGAAACTAGTGGTGGTGCCAACGTCCTGACTTTC
few | TRBD1 | TRBJ1-1 | TRBV5-6 | CASSITGTGPMNTEAFF | TGTGCCAGCAGCATTACCGGGACAGGACCTATGAACACTGAAGCTTTCTTT
few | NA | TRBJ2-5 | TRBV7-9 | CASQFSTFTETQYF | TGTGCCAGCCAGTTTTCGACTTTCACCGAGACCCAGTACTTC
NA | NA | TRBJ1-6 | TRBV5-1 | CASSFSTNSPLHF | TGCGCCAGCAGCTTCTCTACGAATTCACCCCTCCACTTT
many | TRBD1 | TRBJ2-5 | TRBV5-1 | CASKRTGLGQETQYF | TGCGCCAGCAAGCGGACAGGGTTGGGGCAAGAGACCCAGTACTTC
NA | NA | TRBJ1-3 | TRBV4-1 | CASSQGGTAGNTIYF | TGCGCCAGCAGCCAAGGGGGGACGGCTGGAAACACCATATATTTT
few | NA | TRBJ1-2 | TRBV4-3 | CASSPTMAGDYGYTF | TGCGCCAGCAGCCCAACGATGGCGGGGGACTATGGCTACACCTTC
few | NA | TRBJ2-7 | TRBV20-1 | CSAKGESYEQYF | TGCAGTGCTAAAGGGGAAAGCTACGAGCAGTACTTC
many | NA | TRBJ2-5 | TRBV4-2 | CASSQGGAVETQYF | TGTGCCAGCAGCCAAGGGGGGGCCGTGGAGACCCAGTACTTC
NA | TRBD1 | TRBJ1-2 | TRBV5-1 | CASSQGTGVMSYTF | TGCGCCAGCAGCCAAGGGACAGGGGTGATGAGCTACACCTTC
few | NA | TRBJ2-3 | TRBV7-3 | CASSRGLSDTQYF | TGTGCCAGCAGCCGAGGACTTTCCGATACGCAGTATTTT
few | NA | TRBJ1-2 | TRBV2 | CASSDRGYGYTF | TGTGCCAGCAGTGACAGGGGCTATGGCTACACCTTC
NA | TRBD1 | TRBJ2-5 | TRBV7-2 | CATSQGTGQETQYF | TGTGCAACTTCGCAGGGGACAGGGCAAGAGACCCAGTACTTC
NA | NA | TRBJ1-2 | TRBV7-9 | CASSGRGGYTF | TGTGCCAGCAGCGGCCGAGGTGGCTACACCTTC
many | NA | TRBJ1-6 | TRBV12-3/TRBV12-4 | CASSLSSYNSPLHF | TGTGCCAGCAGTTTATCCAGCTATAATTCACCCCTCCACTTT
many | NA | TRBJ2-1 | TRBV5-1 | CASSLMGDSYNEQFF | TGCGCCAGCAGCTTGATGGGGGATTCCTACAATGAGCAGTTCTTC
NA | NA | TRBJ1-3 | TRBV29-1 | CSGGTSGNTIYF | TGCAGCGGCGGGACATCTGGAAACACCATATATTTT
few | NA | TRBJ1-2 | TRBV9 | CASSVVGGYGYTF | TGTGCCAGCAGCGTAGTTGGGGGCTATGGCTACACCTTC
few | TRBD2 | TRBJ2-5 | TRBV19 | CASSPGTRPETQYF | TGTGCCAGTAGTCCCGGGACTAGACCGGAGACCCAGTACTTC
NA | NA | TRBJ2-5 | TRBV27 | CASSLLMGANLQETQYF | TGTGCCAGCAGTTTATTAATGGGGGCTAATCTCCAAGAGACCCAGTACTTC
many | NA | TRBJ2-6 | TRBV5-1 | CASSLEAGANVLTF | TGCGCCAGCAGCTTGGAAGCTGGGGCCAACGTCCTGACTTTC
NA | NA | TRBJ2-3 | TRBV6-5 | CASSLGHRTDTQYF | TGTGCCAGCAGCCTTGGGCACCGCACAGATACGCAGTATTTT
many | TRBD1 | TRBJ1-2 | TRBV12-3/TRBV12-4 | CASSRDRGYEANYGYTF | TGTGCCAGCAGCCGGGACAGGGGTTACGAGGCTAACTATGGCTACACCTTC
many | NA | TRBJ1-6 | TRBV5-1 | CASSLEQPGSPLHF | TGCGCCAGCAGCTTGGAACAGCCCGGATCACCCCTCCACTTT
NA | NA | TRBJ1-6 | TRBV12-3/TRBV12-4 | CASSGGQNNSPLHF | TGTGCCAGCAGTGGTGGACAGAATAATTCACCCCTCCACTTT
many | NA | TRBJ1-1 | TRBV15 | CATSGEGRTSSFF | TGTGCCACCAGCGGAGAAGGTCGGACCTCATCTTTCTTT